This T cell receptor (beta chain) emerged from a study of neurological immune-mediated disorders. Unsorted libraries came from 2 million PBMCs stored at -80 °C. The table lists this clonotype with a count of one. What it binds is unknown. The limits of the CDR3 on the DNA are not certain, so only TCRdb's listed CDR3 is given. Germline CDR1 and CDR2: DFQATT and SNEGSKA (reference sequence). The CDR3 sequence runs 23 residues, both termini included. One entry per CDR3 protein results from TCRdb running MiXCR on the 5' RACE reads. The sample yields roughly 50,000 distinct CDR3 sequences, about a quarter seen once. General study points: Multiple sclerosis was found to have the least TCR clonal expansion, below healthy controls, and HTLV-1-associated myelopathy the most. Across subjects, no CDR3 amino acid sequence appeared in expanded clones of more than one subject, a finding that suggested private repertoires in all groups.

The chain combines TRBV20-1 with TRBJ1-1; TRBD1 is the table's D call, not checked against the DNA. Sample: PBMCs. The receptor was isolated from a woman aged 70 to 79 in good health. CDR3 amino acids: CSAPDRGRRSDTQYFGPGTEAFF.